This record covers a single T cell receptor (beta chain). This entry is derived from a study of STAT5B mutations in CD4+ large granular lymphocyte leukemia. Clones were sequenced by immunoSEQ multiplex PCR, and TCRdb holds only the in-frame ones, with some missing. The sample lists about 36,000 clones, around 72% occurring once. Sequencing was performed on CD4+ T cells from blood buffy coats. This sequence originates from a human donor in good health.

The CDR3 bases are TGTGCCAGCAGCTTAGCGTCCCCCTGGGATTTCTCTGAAGCTTTCTTT. Translated: CASSLASPWDFSEAFF. The chain uses TRBV7-2 and TRBJ1-1; D is unclear. Trimming shortened V by 0 bases and J by 6 bases, and 17 bases separated the two germline ends. CDR1 is SGHTA, CDR2 FQGNSA, per germline. This CDR3 has 16 amino acids.